The clone carrying this TCR beta chain came up many times. Its cognate antigen is unknown. As handled by the study authors: Between-group CDR3 differences, defined by clinicopathological status, yielded a distant-metastasis classifier for papillary thyroid cancer. TCRdb re-called the PCR reads with MiXCR. None of the V and J calls come from the authors' own analysis; TCRdb made them. The table records some 20,000 clones, approximately 14% of them present only once. This record belongs to a study of metastatic and nonmetastatic thyroid tumors. Study-wide points: Across blood and tumor, TCR beta diversity in malignant thyroid tumors was reportedly significantly higher than in benign nodules.

Thyroid surgery took place with no prior treatment in any patient. Deletions cut 7 bases from V and 7 bases from J, with 13 bases between. Germline values: CDR1 LGHNA, CDR2 YNFKEQ. CDR3 length equals 12 residues. This clonotype was obtained from a female donor with papillary thyroid cancer or a benign thyroid nodule (not recorded which). Some clones in this sample may be carry-over from other donors' samples. The V call is TRBV4-2, the J call TRBJ1-2; TRBD1 is a possible D gene (6 bases). Sequencing was done on a sample of blood. CDR3 nucleotide sequence: TGTGCCAGCAACACAGGGTTCTCTGGCTACACCTTC. Amino acid sequence: CASNTGFSGYTF.